This is a list of T cell receptor beta chains from one sample in a study of beta chain features in type 1 diabetes. Profiled with immunoSEQ multiplex PCR; TCRdb holds only in-frame clones, not every one. The profile shows roughly 230,000 clones, more than 9% of them singletons. The specimen was naive CD4+ T cells from blood. These TCRs come from a woman younger than 30 in good health. CDR3s include the opening cysteine and the closing phenylalanine or tryptophan. D genes are given only for firm matches. A clone size is listed for some rows: how often the clone was seen (once, few, many), or a class if it is expanded.

>once|TRBV10-2|TRBJ1-1|NA
CASTGTNTEAFF
TGCGCCAGTACGGGTACCAACACTGAAGCTTTCTTT
>few|TRBV19|TRBJ2-7|NA
CASSADNRGEQYF
TGTGCCAGTAGTGCGGACAACCGGGGGGAGCAGTACTTC
>few|TRBV6-5|TRBJ2-7|NA
CASSQDRSSYEQYF
TGTGCCAGCAGCCAAGACAGGAGCTCCTACGAGCAGTACTTC
>few|TRBV19|TRBJ2-7|TRBD2
CASSMASGVYEQYF
TGTGCCAGTAGTATGGCTAGCGGAGTCTACGAGCAGTACTTC
>NA|TRBV6-5|TRBJ1-1|NA
CASTPRGYTEAFF
TGTGCCAGCACCCCGCGGGGGTACACTGAAGCTTTCTTT
>few|TRBV4-2|TRBJ2-1|TRBD2
CASSPPDIAGAGEQFF
TGTGCCAGCAGCCCTCCGGATATAGCGGGGGCCGGGGAGCAGTTCTTC
>few|TRBV5-1|TRBJ2-1|TRBD2
CASSQTGTSGYNEQFF
TGCGCCAGCAGTCAAACCGGGACTAGCGGATACAATGAGCAGTTCTTC
>few|TRBV6-1|TRBJ1-2|NA
CASSESDYGYTF
TGTGCCAGCAGTGAATCGGACTATGGCTACACCTTC
>NA|TRBV6-5|TRBJ2-7|NA
CASSSAVNSYEQYF
TGTGCCAGCAGTTCGGCGGTGAACTCCTACGAGCAGTACTTC
>few|TRBV19|TRBJ1-3|NA
CASSMMRSGNTIYF
TGTGCCAGTAGTATGATGCGGTCTGGAAACACCATATATTTT
>NA|TRBV2|TRBJ2-2|NA
CASSVRSSNPGELFF
TGTGCCAGCAGTGTGCGTTCAAGCAATCCCGGGGAGCTGTTTTTT
>few|TRBV7-8|TRBJ2-5|NA
CASSLVGIYETQYF
TGTGCCAGCAGCTTAGTCGGGATATACGAGACCCAGTACTTC
>many|TRBV7-2|TRBJ2-7|NA
CASSLASVYEQYF
TGTGCCAGCAGCTTGGCTAGCGTCTACGAGCAGTACTTC
>few|TRBV4-1|TRBJ2-3|NA
CASSPVIPFTDTQYF
TGCGCCAGCAGCCCGGTCATCCCCTTCACAGATACGCAGTATTTT
>few|TRBV5-1|TRBJ2-2|TRBD1
CASSFKQGTGELFF
TGCGCCAGCAGCTTCAAACAGGGGACCGGGGAGCTGTTTTTT
>few|TRBV30|TRBJ2-1|TRBD2
CAWERGGSLGEQFF
TGTGCCTGGGAGAGGGGCGGGAGCCTCGGTGAGCAGTTCTTC
>few|TRBV25-1|TRBJ1-6|NA
CASTPGDYNSPLHF
TGTGCCAGCACCCCGGGGGATTATAATTCACCCCTCCACTTT
>NA|TRBV6-5|TRBJ2-1|NA
CASSYGTYDNEQFF
TGTGCCAGCTCATACGGGACATACGACAATGAGCAGTTCTTC
>few|TRBV2|TRBJ2-2|TRBD1
CASSETGAANTGELFF
TGTGCCAGCAGTGAAACAGGGGCGGCGAACACCGGGGAGCTGTTTTTT
>NA|TRBV5-5|TRBJ2-1|NA
CASSLAFDTYNEQFF
TGTGCCAGCAGCTTGGCATTTGACACCTACAATGAGCAGTTCTTC
>few|TRBV30|TRBJ2-2|TRBD1
CAWSVPTGFHLGELFF
TGTGCCTGGAGTGTTCCGACAGGGTTTCATCTCGGGGAGCTGTTTTTT
>few|TRBV28|TRBJ2-5|TRBD1
CASSVDRVLETQYF
TGTGCCAGCAGTGTGGACAGGGTTTTGGAGACCCAGTACTTC
>once|TRBV9|TRBJ2-1|TRBD2
CASSVAGGKHEQFF
TGTGCCAGCAGCGTAGCGGGGGGGAAGCATGAGCAGTTCTTC
>NA|TRBV4-1|TRBJ2-3|TRBD1
CASRLRDRGSTDTQYF
TGCGCCAGCAGACTACGGGACAGGGGTAGCACAGATACGCAGTATTTT
>NA|TRBV5-4|TRBJ2-7|TRBD1
CASSLAGQGSYEQYF
TGTGCCAGCAGCTTGGCTGGACAGGGTTCCTACGAGCAGTACTTC
>few|TRBV5-1|TRBJ2-1|NA
CASSLIQGRNEQFF
TGCGCCAGCAGCTTAATACAGGGCCGCAATGAGCAGTTCTTC
>few|TRBV4-1|TRBJ2-4|TRBD2
CASSHPRGLAGSLAKNIQYF
TGCGCCAGCAGCCACCCCAGAGGGCTAGCGGGGAGTTTAGCCAAAAACATTCAGTACTTC
>few|TRBV12-5|TRBJ2-1|TRBD2
CASGFIAGVSYNEQFF
TGTGCTAGTGGTTTCATAGCGGGAGTCTCCTACAATGAGCAGTTCTTC
>few|TRBV29-1|TRBJ1-2|TRBD1
CSVRDSTNYGYTF
TGCAGCGTAAGGGACAGCACCAACTATGGCTACACCTTC
>NA|TRBV5-1|TRBJ1-4|TRBD1
CASSLKEGAAEKLFF
TGCGCCAGCAGCTTGAAGGAGGGGGCTGCTGAAAAACTGTTTTTT
>few|TRBV9|TRBJ1-6|NA
CASSVEGEYNSPLHF
TGTGCCAGCAGCGTAGAGGGGGAATATAATTCACCCCTCCACTTT
>NA|TRBV11-2|TRBJ2-3|NA
CASSLDSSTDTQYF
TGTGCCAGCAGCTTAGACTCTAGCACAGATACGCAGTATTTT
>NA|TRBV5-1|TRBJ2-5|NA
CASSSPIGGETQYF
TGCGCCAGCAGCTCCCCCATTGGGGGGGAGACCCAGTACTTC